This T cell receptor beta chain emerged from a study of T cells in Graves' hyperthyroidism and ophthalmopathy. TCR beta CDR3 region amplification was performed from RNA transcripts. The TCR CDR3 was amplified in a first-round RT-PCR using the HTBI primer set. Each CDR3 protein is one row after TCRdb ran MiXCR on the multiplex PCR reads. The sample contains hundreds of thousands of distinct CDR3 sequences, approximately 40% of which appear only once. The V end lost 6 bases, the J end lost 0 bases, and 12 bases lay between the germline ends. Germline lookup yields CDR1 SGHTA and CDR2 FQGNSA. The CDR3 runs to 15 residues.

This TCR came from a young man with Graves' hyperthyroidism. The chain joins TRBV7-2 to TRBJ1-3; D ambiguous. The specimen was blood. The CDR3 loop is CASSSWASSGNTIYF. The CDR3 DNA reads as TGTGCCAGCAGTTCCTGGGCCAGCTCTGGAAACACCATATATTTT.